Below are 18 T cell receptor beta chains sequenced from a single sample in a study of blood T cells in healthy people across ages. Primed by a sample-barcoded 5' primer and a J-beta primer mix, a second PCR proceeded for about 7 to 11 cycles. TCRdb reanalysed the 5' RACE reads using MiXCR and keeps one entry per CDR3 protein. The data contain 850,000 to 1,300,000 distinct CDR3 sequences, under 55% of them singletons. The sequencing input was blood. The receptors were gathered from a woman aged 60-75 years in good health.

This clonotype was seen repeatedly, ten times or more. V gene TRBV6-6 combines with J gene TRBJ2-7; 15 positions agree with TRBD2. The CDR3 runs 16 residues. Trimming removed 6 bases from V and 3 bases from J; junction bases left unmatched: 6. Germline loops: CDR1 MNHNY, CDR2 SVGAGI (reference sequence). The CDR3 DNA is TGTGCCAGCAGGTCCGGGACTAGCGGGAGGTTCTACGAGCAGTACTTC. Protein: CASRSGTSGRFYEQYF.

J is TRBJ2-1 and V is TRBV7-8; TRBD2 aligns across 9 bases. The CDR3 length is 17 residues. Unmatched junction bases numbered 8, after V lost 3 bases and J lost 2 bases. CDR1 and CDR2 (germline): SGHVS, FQNEAQ. The CDR3 sequence: CASSFSGGRAAYNEQFF. CDR3 sequence (DNA): TGTGCCAGCAGCTTCTCGGGCGGGAGGGCCGCCTACAATGAGCAGTTCTTC.

This clonotype has just one count. This may be a read error, as it is one base from a much larger clone. This chain connects TRBV20-1 to TRBJ2-5, with 9 bases lining up with TRBD1. From germline, CDR1 is DFQATT and CDR2 SNEGSKA (reference sequence). CDR3 length: 14 amino acids. V lost 3 bases to trimming and J lost 11 bases; unmatched junction nucleotides: 13. CDR3 residues: CSARRGQGSNEQYF. In DNA form, the CDR3 reads TGCAGTGCTAGGCGGGGACAGGGATCAAATGAGCAGTACTTC.

This sequence joins TRBV15 and TRBJ2-2; tentative D call: TRBD2 (5 bases). CDR3 length: 16 amino acids. The germline V gene encodes CDR1 LNHNV and CDR2 YYDKDF (reference sequence). The ends were cut back, 1 base at V and 5 bases at J, with 14 bases in the middle. The CDR3 here is CATSRALAKKTGELFF. The CDR3 DNA reads TGTGCCACCAGCAGAGCCCTAGCTAAAAAAACCGGGGAGCTGTTTTTT.

J is TRBJ2-3 and V is TRBV9; D unresolved. V lost 3 bases to trimming and J lost 4 bases, with 15 bases between them. The V gene's germline CDR1 is SGDLS and CDR2 YYNGEE. This CDR3 is 15 amino acids long. The CDR3 loop reads CASSGGRGRSDTQYF. DNA for the CDR3: TGTGCCAGCAGCGGCGGTCGTGGCAGATCAGATACGCAGTATTTT.

The chain uses TRBV3-1 and TRBJ1-5, with TRBD1 matching over 7 bases. Germline V gene lookup returns CDR1 LGHDT and CDR2 YNNKEL (reference sequence). The CDR3 extends over 15 amino acids. The V and J ends lost 4 bases and 3 bases, in that order; junction bases with no gene match: 6. In nucleotides, the CDR3 is TGTGCCAGCAGCCGGGGGACAGTACTCAATCAGCCCCAGCATTTT. It encodes CASSRGTVLNQPQHF.

This rearrangement joins TRBV5-1 to TRBJ2-1, with 12 bases matching TRBD2. The CDR3 spans 17 residues. Per the germline V gene, CDR1 is SGHRS and CDR2 is YFSETQ. Unmatched junction bases numbered 11, after V lost 1 base and J lost 9 bases. The CDR3 DNA reads as TGCGCCAGCAGCTTGAGTCGCGTGGGACTAGCGGGTACTGAGCAGTTCTTC. This sequence encodes CASSLSRVGLAGTEQFF.

The CDR3 loop reads CSVDTSQAFF. CDR3 coding DNA: TGCAGCGTTGACACCAGCCAAGCTTTCTTT. The chain is built from TRBV29-1 and TRBJ1-1; D unclear. CDR3 length: 10 amino acids. Germline V CDR1 and CDR2: SQVTM, ANQGSEA. The V and J ends lost 3 bases and 9 bases respectively, with 8 bases between them. Looking up the rest from reference TRBV29-1 and TRBJ1-1 gives the full variable domain: SAVISQKPSRDICQRGTSLTIQCQVDSQVTMMFWYRQQPGQSLTLIATANQGSEATYESGFVIDKFPISRPNLTFSTLTVSNMSPEDSSIYLCSVDTSQAFFGQGTRLTVV.

This clonotype was detected only a few times. The chain combines TRBV12-3 or TRBV12-4 with TRBJ1-5; TRBD1 is a possible D gene (5 bases). CDR3 length equals 13 residues. Trimming shortened V by 2 bases and J by 8 bases, and 10 bases separated the two germline ends. The CDR3 sequence: CASSLNRFKPQHF. In DNA, the CDR3 is TGTGCCAGCAGTTTAAACAGGTTTAAGCCCCAGCATTTT.

The chain employs TRBV15 and TRBJ2-5; no definite D call. V was clipped by 1 base and J by 0 bases, with 6 bases between them. The CDR3 is 14 residues long. Germline V CDR1 and CDR2: LNHNV, YYDKDF (reference sequence). The CDR3 DNA reads as TGTGCCACCAGCAGAGGCGCAGACCAAGAGACCCAGTACTTC. This sequence encodes CATSRGADQETQYF.

Note on this clonotype: The junction and the germline gene differ at one end; a read error may be behind it. The chain has TRBV19 and TRBJ1-5; D unclear. The CDR3 runs 17 residues. From germline, CDR1 is LNHDA and CDR2 SQIVND (reference sequence). DNA of the CDR3: TGTGCCAGTAGTCGTACAGTTCGAACCCTTAGCGATCAGCCCCAGCATTTT. Translating gives CASSRTVRTLSDQPQHF.

The V and J genes are TRBV12-3 or TRBV12-4 and TRBJ2-1, with D tentatively TRBD1 (7 bases). Deletions cut 6 bases from V and 1 base from J, with 22 bases between. This CDR3 spans 18 amino acids. The CDR3 coding sequence is TGTGCCAGCAGCAACAGGGGTAGGAGACTAGGGTCCTACAATGAGCAGTTCTTC. Its protein product is CASSNRGRRLGSYNEQFF.

This clonotype was counted a few times. The rearrangement joins TRBV3-1 to TRBJ2-7, with TRBD2 matching over 8 bases. Germline V gene sequence: CDR1 LGHDT, CDR2 YNNKEL (reference sequence). The CDR3 covers 18 residues. Trimming at V came to 4 bases and at J to 1 base, leaving 15 bases not matched to a gene. The CDR3 region has the DNA TGTGCCAGCAGCCTACAACCGGGACTAGGCGGTCTGTCCTACGAGCAGTACTTC. Amino acid sequence: CASSLQPGLGGLSYEQYF.

The chain uses TRBV27 and TRBJ2-3, with 7 bases fitting TRBD1. This CDR3 comprises 14 residues. Germline V gene lookup returns CDR1 MNHEY and CDR2 SMNVEV (reference sequence). Trimming removed 2 bases from V and 4 bases from J; junction bases left unmatched: 3. As DNA, the CDR3 is TGTGCCAGCAGTTTAACAGGGGTCCCAGATACGCAGTATTTT. This codes for CASSLTGVPDTQYF.

The DNA for the CDR3 is TGCAGTGGGGCTGTCTGGAATGAGCAGTTCTTC. Translating gives CSGAVWNEQFF. The rearrangement joins TRBV20-1 to TRBJ2-1; D is unclear. The CDR3 spans 11 residues. The ends were cut back, 7 bases at V and 7 bases at J, with 11 bases in the middle. Germline values: CDR1 DFQATT, CDR2 SNEGSKA (reference sequence).

The rearrangement joins TRBV15 to TRBJ2-1; D remains unclear. V was shortened by 2 bases and J by 15 bases, with 14 bases between the two germline ends. Germline V gene data show CDR1 as LNHNV and CDR2 as YYDKDF (reference sequence). The CDR3 spans 12 residues. The CDR3 coding sequence is TGTGCCACCAGCAGAACCCAGTCCCGCCCGTTCTTC. Translated, it gives CATSRTQSRPFF.

The chain employs TRBV5-5 and TRBJ2-5; 8 bases align to TRBD1. The DNA matches TRBJ2-1 better at its end, which makes the J call doubtful. CDR1 SGHKS and CDR2 YYEKEE come from the germline V gene (reference sequence). The length of the CDR3 is 15 residues. DNA of the CDR3: TGTGCCAGCAGTCAACCGGGACAGGTACAAGAGACCCAGTTCTTC. Protein product: CASSQPGQVQETQFF.

As to this clonotype: This could be a read error, since a much larger clone is one nucleotide away. The chain uses TRBV3-1 and TRBJ2-4, with unresolved D. CDR3 length: 13 residues. V lost 0 bases and J lost 9, with 9 bases in between. Germline V gene sequence: CDR1 LGHDT, CDR2 YNNKEL (reference sequence). The DNA of the CDR3 is TGTGCCAGCAGCCAAGAGTGTTATGGCATTCAGTACTTC. Translating gives CASSQECYGIQYF.